Below, one T cell receptor (beta chain) is given with its context. Antigen: not known. The CDR3 extends 3 residues past the end of the read, so its final part is completed from the germline J gene. Per germline, CDR1 DFQATT and CDR2 SNEGSKA (reference sequence). This CDR3 region has 18 residues. V was pared by 0 bases and J by 6 bases, with 20 bases of the junction left unmatched. This specimen belongs to a study of T cells in women clearing cervical HPV infection. Study-level points and caveats: Timing of associations relative to infection is unclear; T-cell subsets were not isolated.

Profiling relied on immunoSEQ multiplex PCR, and the TCRdb table lists in-frame clones only, not all of them. The sample data list roughly 50,000 clones. The source of this sequence is a woman aged 18 to 75 with a cervical HPV16 infection that either progressed to CIN3+ or cleared (not recorded which). The V gene is TRBV20-1, the J gene TRBJ2-7; TRBD2 aligns across 7 bases. The material sequenced was blood buffy coat. CDR3 bases read: TGCAGTGCTAGAGACAACTCGCGTATATCCGGGGGGACCCCCGAG. Its protein is CSARDNSRISGGTPE. The CDR3 in full is CSARDNSRISGGTPEQYF.